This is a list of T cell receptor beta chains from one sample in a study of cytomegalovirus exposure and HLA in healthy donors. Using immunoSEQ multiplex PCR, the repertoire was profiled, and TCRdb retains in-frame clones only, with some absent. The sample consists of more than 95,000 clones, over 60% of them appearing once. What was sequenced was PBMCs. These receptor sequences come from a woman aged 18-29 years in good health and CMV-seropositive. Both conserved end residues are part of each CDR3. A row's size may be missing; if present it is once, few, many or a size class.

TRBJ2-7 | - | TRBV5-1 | CASSLALGQGAVQYF
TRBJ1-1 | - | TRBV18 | CASSPPSGRAGTEAFF
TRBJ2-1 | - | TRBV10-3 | CAIRSAWGGSYNEQFF
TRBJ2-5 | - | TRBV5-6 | CASSIGPTSGKETQYF
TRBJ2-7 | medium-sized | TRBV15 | CATSRETGSSYEQYF
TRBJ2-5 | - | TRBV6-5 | CASSYSTGQETQYF
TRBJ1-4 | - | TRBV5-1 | CASSLADRDNEKLFF
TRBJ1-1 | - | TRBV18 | CASSPVGQNTEAFF
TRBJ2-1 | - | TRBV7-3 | CASSFGLAGSYNEQFF
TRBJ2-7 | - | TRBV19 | CASSSPGNSYEQYF
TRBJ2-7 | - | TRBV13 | CASSLGALYEQYF
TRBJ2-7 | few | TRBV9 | CASSEPGGWQYF
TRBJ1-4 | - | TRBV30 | CAWSVPMEKLFF
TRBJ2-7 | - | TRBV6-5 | CASRGTRFDEQYF
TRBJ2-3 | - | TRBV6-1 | CASSELAGASDTQYF